This TCR beta chain comes out of a study of sequential checkpoint blockade in melanoma. Points from the study as a whole: Clinical benefit was about 30 times likelier when tumor T-cell fraction and clonality increased.

Trimming took off 0 bases at V and 2 bases at J, with 8 bases between the two ends. CDR3 length: 15 residues. Germline CDR1 and CDR2: MGHRA and YSYEKL. Treatment of the sample: randomized to nivolumab then ipilimumab (arm A) or the reverse (arm B). The protocol was immunoSEQ multiplex PCR, while the TCRdb copy is restricted to in-frame clones and leaves out a portion. The sample carries 2,000 to 3,000 clones, more than 20% recorded once. This clone rates as medium-sized. The antigen remains undetermined. The sequences come from tumor tissue (inferred from file names), collected from a patient given nivolumab and ipilimumab in sequence. The V gene is TRBV4-1, the J gene TRBJ1-3; D is unresolved. The source of this sequence is a human donor with melanoma. CDR3 bases: TGCGCCAGCAGCCAAGATACCGGGACTGGAAACACCATATATTTT. It yields the protein CASSQDTGTGNTIYF.